Below, 21 T cell receptor beta chains from the same sample are listed, as sequenced in a study of blood T cell repertoires in COVID-19. Libraries were prepared by immunoSEQ multiplex PCR; TCRdb keeps only in-frame clonotypes and omits some of them. Among about 140,000 clones, about 86% were seen once, and the ten largest hold 1.5%. What was sequenced was peripheral blood. The receptors originated from a woman aged 55-70 years with acute or convalescent COVID-19.

This clone came up once. The V gene is TRBV5-1, the J gene TRBJ1-5; 9 nucleotides agree with TRBD1. This CDR3 has 15 residues. CDR1 SGHRS and CDR2 YFSETQ come from the germline V gene. Trimming took 0 bases from V and 4 from J; bases not matched to a gene: 2. CDR3 DNA sequence: TGCGCCAGCAGCTTGGGGACAGGGGTAAATCAGCCCCAGCATTTT. The encoded protein is CASSLGTGVNQPQHF.

The J gene is TRBJ1-5, the V gene TRBV30; D gene unclear. Germline assignment: CDR1 GTSNPN and CDR2 SVGIG (reference sequence). The CDR3 runs 14 residues. The V and J ends lost 1 base and 2 bases respectively, with 9 bases between them. The chain's CDR3 is CAWSEYRGNQPQHF. The CDR3 region has the DNA TGTGCCTGGAGTGAGTACCGAGGCAATCAGCCCCAGCATTTT.

The gene calls are TRBV30 and TRBJ2-7; perhaps TRBD2 as D (5 bases). CDR3 length: 13 residues. Germline CDR1 and CDR2: GTSNPN and SVGIG (reference sequence). Trimming took off 1 base at V and 6 bases at J, with 13 bases between the two ends. The DNA for the CDR3 is TGTGCCTGGAGTGGGAGGCGAGGTGGCGAGCAGTACTTC. Amino acid sequence: CAWSGRRGGEQYF.

V usage is TRBV6-5 and J usage is TRBJ1-1; 10 positions agree with TRBD1. Germline V gene sequence: CDR1 MNHEY, CDR2 SVGAGI. The V and J ends lost 6 bases and 3 bases, in that order; junction bases with no gene match: 4. The CDR3 runs 14 residues. CDR3 nucleotides: TGTGCCAGCAGCCTGACAGGGGGCTACACTGAAGCTTTCTTT. Its translation: CASSLTGGYTEAFF.

V gene TRBV5-4 combines with J gene TRBJ2-5; possibly TRBD1 for D (7 bases). CDR3 length: 14 amino acids. Trimming pared 4 bases from V and 5 bases from J, leaving 15 bases between. Germline V lookup: CDR1 SGHNT, CDR2 YYREEE (reference sequence). Written as DNA, the CDR3 is TGTGCCAGCAGCACAGCGTCAGGGGGGGAGACCCAGTACTTC. Encoded protein: CASSTASGGETQYF.

This clone has only a few counts. The genes are TRBV7-9 and TRBJ1-4, with 7 positions matching TRBD1. The CDR3 is 15 amino acids. The V gene's germline CDR1 is SEHNR and CDR2 FQNEAQ (reference sequence). V was clipped by 5 bases and J by 4 bases; unmatched bases: 7. CDR3: CASSATGRNNEKLFF. CDR3 coding DNA: TGTGCCAGCAGCGCGACAGGGCGAAATAATGAAAAACTGTTTTTT.

The gene calls are TRBV6-5 and TRBJ1-2, with TRBD1 as a possible D gene (6 bases). Per the germline V gene, CDR1 is MNHEY and CDR2 is SVGAGI. Trimming stripped 5 bases from V and 2 bases from J, with 15 bases between. This CDR3 spans 15 amino acids. CDR3 amino acids: CASSPRQAPNYGYTF. The CDR3 DNA reads as TGTGCCAGCAGTCCTAGACAGGCTCCGAACTATGGCTACACCTTC.

This clone was seen just once. This rearrangement joins TRBV7-2 to TRBJ2-3; TRBD2 is a possible D gene (5 bases). Trimming stripped 3 bases from V and 6 bases from J, with 19 bases between. Germline assignment: CDR1 SGHTA and CDR2 FQGNSA. The CDR3 is 16 amino acids. CDR3 loop: CASSFGERASADTQYF. The CDR3 nucleotides read TGTGCCAGCAGCTTTGGGGAGCGAGCTTCGGCGGATACGCAGTATTTT.

This clone was seen just once. This chain connects TRBV19 to TRBJ1-2; unclear D gene. The CDR3 sequence is 12 residues long. Trimming stripped 5 bases from V and 5 bases from J, with 9 bases between. From germline, CDR1 is LNHDA and CDR2 SQIVND (reference sequence). The CDR3 DNA is TGTGCCAGTAGTTCGGGAGTATATGGCTACACCTTC. Translated: CASSSGVYGYTF.

The chain uses TRBV28 and TRBJ1-4, with a weak D call TRBD1 (5 bases). The V gene's germline CDR1 is MDHEN and CDR2 SYDVKM. Trimming removed 5 bases at V and 0 bases at J, with 19 bases between. This CDR3 region has 18 residues. The CDR3 bases are TGTGCCAGCAGTGTTCCAATCGGCAGGGATGCAACTAATGAAAAACTGTTTTTT. Encoded protein: CASSVPIGRDATNEKLFF.

V and J are TRBV10-3 and TRBJ2-2; TRBD1 might be the D (5 bases). CDR3 length equals 14 residues. The V gene's germline CDR1 is ENHRY and CDR2 SYGVKD. Trimming took 9 bases from V and 3 from J, leaving 14 bases between them. In DNA, the CDR3 is TGTGCCATGAACTCAGGGTTGGACACCGGGGAGCTGTTTTTT. Translating gives CAMNSGLDTGELFF.

This chain connects TRBV7-3 to TRBJ1-1, with D perhaps matching TRBD1 (6 bases). The CDR3 runs 12 residues. Between the trimmed V and J ends, which lost 7 bases and 9 bases, there was a span of 15 bases. CDR1 SGHTA and CDR2 FQGTGA come from the germline V gene. CDR3 bases: TGTGCCAGCACCACTTCAGGGGAGAAAGCTTTCTTT. Translation gives CASTTSGEKAFF.

This rearrangement joins TRBV15 to TRBJ1-6; 7 bases are a match to TRBD1. The V gene's germline CDR1 is LNHNV and CDR2 YYDKDF (reference sequence). CDR3 length: 16 residues. Trimming cost V 0 bases and J 7 bases; bases outside gene matches: 6. The CDR3 nucleotides are TGTGCCACCAGCAGAGACAGGGGACAGTCCAATTCACCCCTCCACTTT. Translating it yields CATSRDRGQSNSPLHF.

This chain joins TRBV5-8 and TRBJ1-1, with TRBD1 identical over 8 bases. Germline V gene lookup returns CDR1 SGHTS and CDR2 YDEGEE. V gave up 1 base and J gave up 6 bases; unmatched junction bases: 5. The CDR3 extends over 14 amino acids. CDR3 sequence: CASSLQGAMAEAFF. The CDR3 coding sequence is TGTGCCAGCAGCTTGCAGGGGGCGATGGCTGAAGCTTTCTTT.

The gene calls are TRBV5-3 and TRBJ1-4; TRBD1 agrees at 9 bases. TRBV5-3 is designated an ORF whose function remains uncertain. The trim removed 2 bases at V and 8 bases at J, leaving 7 bases unmatched. CDR3 length equals 15 residues. Here the CDR3 DNA reads TGTGCCAGAAGCTTTAGACAGGGGGAAAGCGAAAAACTGTTTTTT. It encodes CARSFRQGESEKLFF.

This clone was seen only a few times. At the DNA level, this CDR3 is encoded by other sequences in the same sample as well. CDR3 loop: CASSAGQGPDTQYF. Here the CDR3 DNA reads TGTGCCAGCAGCGCCGGACAGGGTCCAGATACGCAGTATTTT. This rearrangement joins TRBV9 to TRBJ2-3; 8 nucleotides match TRBD1. V was pared by 3 bases and J by 4 bases, with 4 bases of the junction left unmatched. The CDR3 totals 14 residues. Germline-derived CDR1 and CDR2 are SGDLS and YYNGEE.

The chain joins TRBV4-3 to TRBJ1-1; 8 bases match TRBD1. The CDR3 is 16 residues long. Germline V gene sequence: CDR1 LGHNA, CDR2 YSLEER. Unmatched junction bases numbered 4, after V lost 0 bases and J lost 1 base. CDR3 region: CASSQDSTGGNTEAFF. The CDR3, as DNA: TGCGCCAGCAGCCAAGACTCTACAGGGGGGAACACTGAAGCTTTCTTT.

The V gene is TRBV5-1, the J gene TRBJ2-1; maybe TRBD2 (5 bases). Looked up from germline, CDR1 is SGHRS and CDR2 is YFSETQ. V was clipped by 1 base and J by 3 bases, with 8 bases between them. This CDR3 contains 14 residues. The CDR3 is CASSLISGYNEQFF. CDR3 bases: TGCGCCAGCAGCTTGATCAGCGGCTACAATGAGCAGTTCTTC.

The V call is TRBV28, the J call TRBJ1-1, with 9 bases identical to TRBD1. V trimming: 3 bases; J trimming: 7 bases; junction bases outside the gene matches: 12. This CDR3 has 16 residues. The V gene's germline CDR1 is MDHEN and CDR2 SYDVKM. CDR3 sequence (DNA): TGTGCCAGCAGTTTTTACAGACCGGGACAGGGCGTTGAAGCTTTCTTT. Amino acids: CASSFYRPGQGVEAFF.

The chain uses TRBV19 and TRBJ2-6; weak D call: TRBD2 (5 bases). The CDR3 is 15 residues long. The germline V and J ends were trimmed by 1 base and 2 bases, with 6 bases remaining between them. Germline lookup yields CDR1 LNHDA and CDR2 SQIVND (reference sequence). The chain's CDR3 is CASSIGGTGANVLTF. DNA for the CDR3: TGTGCCAGTAGTATAGGAGGGACTGGGGCCAACGTCCTGACTTTC.

This chain links TRBV6-5 with TRBJ1-2, with D uncertain. CDR1 MNHEY and CDR2 SVGAGI come from the germline V gene. The CDR3 has 14 amino acids. The V gene lost 0 bases and the J gene lost 2 bases, with 7 bases spanning the gap. The CDR3 nucleotides are TGTGCCAGCAGTTACTCGGAGGGCAACTATGGCTACACCTTC. It is translated as CASSYSEGNYGYTF.